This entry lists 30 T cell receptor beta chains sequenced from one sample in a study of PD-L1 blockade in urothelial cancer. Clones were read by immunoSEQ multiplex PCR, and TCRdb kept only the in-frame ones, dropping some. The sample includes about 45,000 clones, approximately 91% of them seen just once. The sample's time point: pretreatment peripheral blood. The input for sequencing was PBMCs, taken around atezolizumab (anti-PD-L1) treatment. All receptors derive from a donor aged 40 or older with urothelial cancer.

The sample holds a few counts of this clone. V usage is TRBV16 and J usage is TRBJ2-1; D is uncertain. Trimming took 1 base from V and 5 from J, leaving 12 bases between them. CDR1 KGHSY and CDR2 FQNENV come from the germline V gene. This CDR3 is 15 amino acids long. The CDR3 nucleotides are TGTGCCAGCAGCCAATTCGGCGACTCGAACAATGAGCAGTTCTTC. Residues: CASSQFGDSNNEQFF.

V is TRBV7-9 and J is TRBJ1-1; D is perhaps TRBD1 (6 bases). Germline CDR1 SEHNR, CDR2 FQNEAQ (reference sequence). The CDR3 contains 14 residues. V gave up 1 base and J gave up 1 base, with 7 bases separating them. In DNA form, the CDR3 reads TGTGCCAGCAGCTTAGGGACAGCGAACACTGAAGCTTTCTTT. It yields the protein CASSLGTANTEAFF.

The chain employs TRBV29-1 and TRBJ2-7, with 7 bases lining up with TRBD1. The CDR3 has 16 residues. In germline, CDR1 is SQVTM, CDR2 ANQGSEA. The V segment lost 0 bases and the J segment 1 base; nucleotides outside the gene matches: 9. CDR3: CSVEDPQGKSSYEQYF. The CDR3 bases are TGCAGCGTTGAAGATCCACAGGGGAAGTCGTCCTACGAGCAGTACTTC.

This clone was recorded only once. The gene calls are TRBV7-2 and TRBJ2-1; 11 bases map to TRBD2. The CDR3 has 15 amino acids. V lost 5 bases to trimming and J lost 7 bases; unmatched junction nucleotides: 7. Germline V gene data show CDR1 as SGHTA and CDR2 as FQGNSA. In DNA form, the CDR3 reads TGTGCCAGCAGCCCTAGCGGGAGGTGGGGAAATGAGCAGTTCTTC. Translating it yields CASSPSGRWGNEQFF.

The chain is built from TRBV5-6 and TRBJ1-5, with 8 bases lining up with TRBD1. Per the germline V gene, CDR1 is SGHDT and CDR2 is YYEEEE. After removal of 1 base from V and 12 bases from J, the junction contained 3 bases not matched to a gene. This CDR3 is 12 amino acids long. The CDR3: CASSLRGQVQHF. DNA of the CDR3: TGTGCCAGCAGCTTGAGGGGACAGGTCCAGCATTTT. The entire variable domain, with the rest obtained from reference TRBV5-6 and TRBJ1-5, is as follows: DAGVTQSPTHLIKTRGQQVTLRCSPKSGHDTVSWYQQALGQGPQFIFQYYEEEERQRGNFPDRFSGHQFPNYSSELNVNALLLGDSALYLCASSLRGQVQHFGDGTRLSIL.

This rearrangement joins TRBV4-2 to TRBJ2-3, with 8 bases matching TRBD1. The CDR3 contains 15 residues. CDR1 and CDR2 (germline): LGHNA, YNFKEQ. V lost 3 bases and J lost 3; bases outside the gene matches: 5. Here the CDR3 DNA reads TGTGCCAGCAGCCAGTCCACAGGGGGTACAGATACGCAGTATTTT. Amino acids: CASSQSTGGTDTQYF.

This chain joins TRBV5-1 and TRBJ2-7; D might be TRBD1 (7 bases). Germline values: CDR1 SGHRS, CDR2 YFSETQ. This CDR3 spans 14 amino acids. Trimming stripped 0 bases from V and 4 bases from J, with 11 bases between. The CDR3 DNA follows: TGCGCCAGCAGCTTGGCCCAGGGGGGTTACGAGCAGTACTTC. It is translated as CASSLAQGGYEQYF.

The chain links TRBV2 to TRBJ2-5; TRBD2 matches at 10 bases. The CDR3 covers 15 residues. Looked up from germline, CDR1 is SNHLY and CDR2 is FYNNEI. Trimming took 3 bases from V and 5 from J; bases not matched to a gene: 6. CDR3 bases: TGTGCCAGCAGTGAGGAGGGGACTAGCGTGGAGACCCAGTACTTC. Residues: CASSEEGTSVETQYF.

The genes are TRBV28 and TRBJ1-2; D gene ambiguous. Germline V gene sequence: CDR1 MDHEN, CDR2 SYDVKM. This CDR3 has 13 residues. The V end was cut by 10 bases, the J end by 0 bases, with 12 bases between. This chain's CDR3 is CATHTPTNYGYTF. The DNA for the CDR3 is TGTGCCACCCACACCCCCACTAACTATGGCTACACCTTC.

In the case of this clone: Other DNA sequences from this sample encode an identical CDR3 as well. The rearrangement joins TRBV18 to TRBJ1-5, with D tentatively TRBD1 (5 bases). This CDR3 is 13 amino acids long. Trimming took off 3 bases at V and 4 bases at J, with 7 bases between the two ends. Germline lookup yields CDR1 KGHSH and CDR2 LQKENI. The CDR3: CASSPGGNQPQHF. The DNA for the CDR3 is TGTGCCAGCTCACCGGGGGGGAATCAGCCCCAGCATTTT.

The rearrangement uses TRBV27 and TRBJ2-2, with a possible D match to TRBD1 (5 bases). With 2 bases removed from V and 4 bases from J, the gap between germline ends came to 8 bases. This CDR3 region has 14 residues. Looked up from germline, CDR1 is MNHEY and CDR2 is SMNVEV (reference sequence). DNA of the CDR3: TGTGCCAGCAGTTTAGCAAGGGGCACCGGGGAGCTGTTTTTT. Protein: CASSLARGTGELFF.

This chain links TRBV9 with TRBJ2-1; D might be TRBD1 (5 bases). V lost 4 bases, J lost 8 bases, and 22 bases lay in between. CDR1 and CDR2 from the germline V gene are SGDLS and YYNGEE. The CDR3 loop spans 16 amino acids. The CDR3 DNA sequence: TGTGCCAGCAGCCCCCGACCCAGGGTGCCTAATGATGAGCAGTTCTTC. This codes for CASSPRPRVPNDEQFF.

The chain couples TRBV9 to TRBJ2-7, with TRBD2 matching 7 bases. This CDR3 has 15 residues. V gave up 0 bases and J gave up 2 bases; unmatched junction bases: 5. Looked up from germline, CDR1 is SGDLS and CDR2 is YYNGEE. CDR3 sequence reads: CASSVEASGAYEQYF. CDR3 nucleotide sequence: TGTGCCAGCAGCGTAGAGGCTAGCGGAGCCTACGAGCAGTACTTC.

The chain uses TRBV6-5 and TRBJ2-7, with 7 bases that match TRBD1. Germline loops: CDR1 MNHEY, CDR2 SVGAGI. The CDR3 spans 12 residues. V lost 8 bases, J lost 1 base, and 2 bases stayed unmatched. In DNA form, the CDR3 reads TGTGCCAGCCGGGACAGTTCCTACGAGCAGTACTTC. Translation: CASRDSSYEQYF.

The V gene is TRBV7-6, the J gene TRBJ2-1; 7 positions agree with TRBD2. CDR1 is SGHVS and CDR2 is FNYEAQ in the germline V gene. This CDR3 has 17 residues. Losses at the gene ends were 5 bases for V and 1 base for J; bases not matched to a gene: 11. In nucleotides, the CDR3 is TGTGCCAGCAGCAGGAGAGCGGGATTCGGATCCTACAATGAGCAGTTCTTC. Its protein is CASSRRAGFGSYNEQFF.

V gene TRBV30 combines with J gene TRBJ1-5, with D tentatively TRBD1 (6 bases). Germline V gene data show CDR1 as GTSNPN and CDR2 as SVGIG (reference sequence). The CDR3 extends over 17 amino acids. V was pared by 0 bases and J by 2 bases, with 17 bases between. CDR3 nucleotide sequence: TGTGCCTGGAGTGTGGGGATAACAGGGTATGGCAATCAGCCCCAGCATTTT. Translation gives CAWSVGITGYGNQPQHF.

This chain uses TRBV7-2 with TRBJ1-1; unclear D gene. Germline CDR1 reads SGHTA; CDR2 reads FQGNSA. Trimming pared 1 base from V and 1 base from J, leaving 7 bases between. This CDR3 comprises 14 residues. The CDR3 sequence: CASSLDRTNTEAFF. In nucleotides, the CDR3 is TGTGCCAGCAGCTTAGACAGAACGAACACTGAAGCTTTCTTT.

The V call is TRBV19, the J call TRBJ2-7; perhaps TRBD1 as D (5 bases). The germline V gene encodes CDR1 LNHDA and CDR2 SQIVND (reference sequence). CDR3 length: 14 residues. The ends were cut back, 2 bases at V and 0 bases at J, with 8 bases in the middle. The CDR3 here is CASSIQGNSYEQYF. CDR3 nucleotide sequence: TGTGCCAGTAGTATACAGGGAAACTCCTACGAGCAGTACTTC.

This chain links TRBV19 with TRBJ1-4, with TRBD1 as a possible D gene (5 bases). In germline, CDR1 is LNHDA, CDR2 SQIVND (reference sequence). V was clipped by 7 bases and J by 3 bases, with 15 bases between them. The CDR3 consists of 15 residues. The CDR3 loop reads CASKGEGSANEKLFF. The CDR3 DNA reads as TGTGCCAGTAAAGGGGAGGGATCGGCTAATGAAAAACTGTTTTTT.

The CDR3 DNA reads as TGTGCCAGCAGCCCCCGAGGGGGGGGGTCCTACGAGCAGTACTTC. Encoded protein: CASSPRGGGSYEQYF. The chain carries TRBV11-3 and TRBJ2-7; maybe TRBD2 (7 bases). CDR1 is SGHNT, CDR2 YENEEA, per germline. The CDR3 consists of 15 residues. Trimming pared 5 bases from V and 1 base from J, leaving 15 bases between.

The CDR3 sequence: CASTRQGPNEKLFF. CDR3 DNA: TGTGCCAGCACCAGACAGGGGCCCAATGAAAAACTGTTTTTT. This chain uses TRBV7-2 with TRBJ1-4, with 8 bases fitting TRBD1. The CDR3 extends over 14 amino acids. The germline gives CDR1 SGHTA, CDR2 FQGNSA. Trimming took 7 bases from V and 5 from J; bases not matched to a gene: 6.

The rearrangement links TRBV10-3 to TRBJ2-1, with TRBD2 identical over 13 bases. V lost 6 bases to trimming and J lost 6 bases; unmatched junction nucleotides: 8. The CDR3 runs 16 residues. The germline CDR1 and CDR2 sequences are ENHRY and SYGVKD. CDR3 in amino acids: CAISGTSGNLVNEQFF. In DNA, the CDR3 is TGTGCCATCAGCGGGACTAGCGGGAATCTGGTCAATGAGCAGTTCTTC.

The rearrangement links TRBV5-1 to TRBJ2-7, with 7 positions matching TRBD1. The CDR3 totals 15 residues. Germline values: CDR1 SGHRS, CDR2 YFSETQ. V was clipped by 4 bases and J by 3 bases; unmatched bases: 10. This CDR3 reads CASSTGDYNGYEQYF. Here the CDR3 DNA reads TGCGCCAGCAGCACAGGGGATTACAACGGCTACGAGCAGTACTTC.

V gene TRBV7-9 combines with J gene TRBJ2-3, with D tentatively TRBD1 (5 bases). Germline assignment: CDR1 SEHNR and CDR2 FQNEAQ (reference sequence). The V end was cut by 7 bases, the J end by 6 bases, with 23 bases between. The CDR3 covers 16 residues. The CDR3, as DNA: TGTGCCAGCACCCACAGGAGAGTGGAAACCTCGGATACGCAGTATTTT. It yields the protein CASTHRRVETSDTQYF.

The CDR3 region is CASSPPAGAHGNTQYF. The CDR3 region has the DNA TGTGCCAGCAGCCCCCCCGCGGGGGCACACGGGAATACGCAGTATTTT. The chain uses TRBV7-2 and TRBJ2-3; tentatively, D is TRBD2 (7 bases). Germline V gene lookup returns CDR1 SGHTA and CDR2 FQGNSA. This CDR3 is built from 16 residues. Trimming removed 5 bases at V and 7 bases at J, with 22 bases between.

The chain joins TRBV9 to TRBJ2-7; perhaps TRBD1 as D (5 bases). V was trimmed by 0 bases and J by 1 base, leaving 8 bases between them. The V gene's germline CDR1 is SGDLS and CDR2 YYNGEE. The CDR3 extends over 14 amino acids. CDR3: CASSVGGRSYEQYF. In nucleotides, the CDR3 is TGTGCCAGCAGCGTAGGGGGCAGATCCTACGAGCAGTACTTC.

CDR3 amino acids: CASSLGAGLETQYF. The CDR3 DNA follows: TGCGCCAGCAGCTTGGGGGCGGGACTAGAGACCCAGTACTTC. The chain couples TRBV5-1 to TRBJ2-5; D possibly corresponds to TRBD2 (6 bases). Germline V gene lookup returns CDR1 SGHRS and CDR2 YFSETQ. The CDR3 sequence is 14 residues long. The V gene lost 0 bases and the J gene lost 4 bases, with 10 bases spanning the gap.

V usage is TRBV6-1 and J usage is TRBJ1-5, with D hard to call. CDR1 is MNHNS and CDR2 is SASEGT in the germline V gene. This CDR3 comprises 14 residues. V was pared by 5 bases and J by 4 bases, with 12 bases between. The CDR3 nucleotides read TGTGCCAGCAGTCGGGGTCAGCTAAATCAGCCCCAGCATTTT. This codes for CASSRGQLNQPQHF.

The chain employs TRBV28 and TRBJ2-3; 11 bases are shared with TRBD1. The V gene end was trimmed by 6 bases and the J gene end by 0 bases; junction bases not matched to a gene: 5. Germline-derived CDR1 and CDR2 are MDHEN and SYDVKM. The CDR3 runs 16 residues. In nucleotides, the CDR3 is TGTGCCAGCAGCCCCGGGGACAGGGGGAGCACAGATACGCAGTATTTT. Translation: CASSPGDRGSTDTQYF.

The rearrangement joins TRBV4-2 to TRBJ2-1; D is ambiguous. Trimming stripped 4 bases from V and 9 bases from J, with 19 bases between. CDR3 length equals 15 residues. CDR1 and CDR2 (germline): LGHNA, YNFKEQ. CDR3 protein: CASSPAVWASAEQFF. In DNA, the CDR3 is TGTGCCAGCAGCCCCGCTGTGTGGGCCTCGGCTGAGCAGTTCTTC.